The rows below give T cell receptor beta chains drawn from one sample of a study of cytomegalovirus exposure and HLA in healthy donors. The protocol was immunoSEQ multiplex PCR, while the TCRdb copy is restricted to in-frame clones and leaves out a portion. The sample contains 95,000 to 150,000 clones, approximately 72% of which appear only once. Input material: PBMCs. These receptors were taken from a man aged 18 to 30 in good health and CMV-seronegative. Each CDR3 is given with its conserved first and last residue. The order of the fields is J gene, clone size, D gene, V gene, CDR3 DNA, CDR3 protein. A D gene is named only where the DNA matches it firmly. Clone size is not always given. Where it is, it says once, few, many or a class for expanded clones.

J gene: TRBJ1-5
clone size: few
D gene: -
V gene: TRBV27
CDR3 DNA: TGTGCCAGCAGTTCTGCCAGAAATCAGCCCCAGCATTTT
CDR3 protein: CASSSARNQPQHF

J gene: TRBJ2-4
clone size: -
D gene: -
V gene: TRBV6-5
CDR3 DNA: TGTGCCAGCACTGCTGACAGACTCAAAAACATTCAGTACTTC
CDR3 protein: CASTADRLKNIQYF

J gene: TRBJ2-4
clone size: -
D gene: -
V gene: TRBV19
CDR3 DNA: TGTGCCAGTAGGGGTTCCAGGGCGCTAGCCAAAAACATTCAGTACTTC
CDR3 protein: CASRGSRALAKNIQYF

J gene: TRBJ2-6
clone size: once
D gene: -
V gene: TRBV19
CDR3 DNA: TGTGCCAGTAGAGGCTCAAGGGAGGTCAGCTCTGGGGCCAACGTCCTGACTTTC
CDR3 protein: CASRGSREVSSGANVLTF

J gene: TRBJ2-1
clone size: -
D gene: TRBD1
V gene: TRBV2
CDR3 DNA: TGTGCCCGCAGATCCAGGACAGGGAATTCCTACAATGAGCAGTTCTTC
CDR3 protein: CARRSRTGNSYNEQFF

J gene: TRBJ1-1
clone size: -
D gene: -
V gene: TRBV6-6
CDR3 DNA: TGTGCCAGCAGTTACGCGCGGGAAGCTTTCTTT
CDR3 protein: CASSYAREAFF

J gene: TRBJ2-7
clone size: -
D gene: TRBD2
V gene: TRBV10-3
CDR3 DNA: TGTGCCATCGGTAGCGGGAGCTACGAGCAGTACTTC
CDR3 protein: CAIGSGSYEQYF

J gene: TRBJ2-7
clone size: -
D gene: TRBD1
V gene: TRBV7-9
CDR3 DNA: TGTGCCAGCAGTGATAAGGTTACAGGGGGTGCCGAGCAGTACTTC
CDR3 protein: CASSDKVTGGAEQYF

J gene: TRBJ2-5
clone size: -
D gene: -
V gene: TRBV5-4
CDR3 DNA: TGTGCCAGCAGCTTGGGTAACAGGGAGGAGACCCAGTACTTC
CDR3 protein: CASSLGNREETQYF

J gene: TRBJ2-6
clone size: -
D gene: -
V gene: TRBV6-1
CDR3 DNA: TGTGCCAGCAGGGGAGCTGGGGCCAACGTCCTGACTTTC
CDR3 protein: CASRGAGANVLTF

J gene: TRBJ1-2
clone size: -
D gene: -
V gene: TRBV15
CDR3 DNA: TGTGCCACCAGTGGAGTGTTGGTCAACTATGGCTACACCTTC
CDR3 protein: CATSGVLVNYGYTF

J gene: TRBJ2-2
clone size: once
D gene: -
V gene: TRBV9
CDR3 DNA: TGTGCCAGCACCCGACCGGGCGGGGAGCTGTTTTTT
CDR3 protein: CASTRPGGELFF

J gene: TRBJ2-7
clone size: -
D gene: TRBD1
V gene: TRBV5-1
CDR3 DNA: TGCGCCAGCAGCTTGGTGGGCAGGGGGTTTTCCTACGAGCAGTACTTC
CDR3 protein: CASSLVGRGFSYEQYF

J gene: TRBJ2-7
clone size: few
D gene: TRBD1
V gene: TRBV5-1
CDR3 DNA: TGCGCCAGCAGTTTTGATCCGGGACAGGGGACGCAGTACTTC
CDR3 protein: CASSFDPGQGTQYF

J gene: TRBJ2-3
clone size: -
D gene: -
V gene: TRBV15
CDR3 DNA: TGTGCCACCAGCAGAGATAGGGGGAGCACAGATACGCAGTATTTT
CDR3 protein: CATSRDRGSTDTQYF

J gene: TRBJ1-1
clone size: -
D gene: -
V gene: TRBV29-1
CDR3 DNA: TGCAGCGGTCGGGAGATCCTGAACACTGAAGCTTTCTTT
CDR3 protein: CSGREILNTEAFF

J gene: TRBJ2-7
clone size: once
D gene: -
V gene: TRBV28
CDR3 DNA: TGTGCCAGCAGTCTGACGGGACTCTACGAGCAGTACTTC
CDR3 protein: CASSLTGLYEQYF

J gene: TRBJ1-5
clone size: -
D gene: -
V gene: TRBV9
CDR3 DNA: TGTGCCAGCAGCTTAACAGGGTATAGCAATCAGCCCCAGCATTTT
CDR3 protein: CASSLTGYSNQPQHF

J gene: TRBJ1-1
clone size: few
D gene: TRBD1
V gene: TRBV10-1
CDR3 DNA: TGCGCCAAAGACAGGGGTTACACTGAAGCTTTCTTT
CDR3 protein: CAKDRGYTEAFF

J gene: TRBJ2-7
clone size: -
D gene: -
V gene: TRBV5-5
CDR3 DNA: TGTGCCAGCACTACAGGGCCCGGAGGTATCTACGAGCAGTACTTC
CDR3 protein: CASTTGPGGIYEQYF

J gene: TRBJ2-7
clone size: few
D gene: -
V gene: TRBV7-8
CDR3 DNA: TGTGCCAGCAGCTTTAACGACAGAAAATACGAGCAGTACTTC
CDR3 protein: CASSFNDRKYEQYF

J gene: TRBJ1-2
clone size: -
D gene: -
V gene: TRBV5-1
CDR3 DNA: TGCGCCAGCAGGGGGGGAGTACGGGCCGAGGGCCGCTATGGCTACACCTTC
CDR3 protein: CASRGGVRAEGRYGYTF

J gene: TRBJ1-1
clone size: few
D gene: -
V gene: TRBV20-1
CDR3 DNA: TGCAGTGCTAGAGTGGGGGAGGGAGCTTTCTTT
CDR3 protein: CSARVGEGAFF

J gene: TRBJ1-4
clone size: -
D gene: -
V gene: TRBV15
CDR3 DNA: TGTGCCACCAGCAGGTCACAGATAGCTAATGAAAAACTGTTTTTT
CDR3 protein: CATSRSQIANEKLFF

J gene: TRBJ1-2
clone size: -
D gene: TRBD1
V gene: TRBV28
CDR3 DNA: TGTGCCAGCAGTTTCGACGGGACAGCACGTGGCTACACCTTC
CDR3 protein: CASSFDGTARGYTF

J gene: TRBJ2-1
clone size: few
D gene: TRBD2
V gene: TRBV27
CDR3 DNA: TGTGCCAGCAGCGCCGGGACTAGCGGGGATAATGAGCAGTTCTTC
CDR3 protein: CASSAGTSGDNEQFF

J gene: TRBJ1-3
clone size: -
D gene: -
V gene: TRBV6-5
CDR3 DNA: TGTGCCAGCAGCCTCCTGGGGAGCTCTGGAAACACCATATATTTT
CDR3 protein: CASSLLGSSGNTIYF

J gene: TRBJ2-3
clone size: few
D gene: TRBD1
V gene: TRBV11-3
CDR3 DNA: TGTGCCAGCAGCTTATTACCCGGGACAGGGGCAGATACGCAGTATTTT
CDR3 protein: CASSLLPGTGADTQYF

J gene: TRBJ2-1
clone size: -
D gene: -
V gene: TRBV5-6
CDR3 DNA: TGTGCCAGCAGCCGGGACCTAGGGGGAAGGGAGCAGTTCTTC
CDR3 protein: CASSRDLGGREQFF

J gene: TRBJ2-1
clone size: few
D gene: TRBD2
V gene: TRBV19
CDR3 DNA: TGTGCCAGCCAAGCGGGAGGAGTGCAGTTCTTC
CDR3 protein: CASQAGGVQFF

J gene: TRBJ2-5
clone size: -
D gene: TRBD1
V gene: TRBV11-2
CDR3 DNA: TGTGCCAGCAGCCCAGGGACAGCAAAACAAGAGACCCAGTACTTC
CDR3 protein: CASSPGTAKQETQYF

J gene: TRBJ2-2
clone size: -
D gene: -
V gene: TRBV19
CDR3 DNA: TGTGCCAGTTTTACAGGGAGGGTGGCCGGGGAGCTGTTTTTT
CDR3 protein: CASFTGRVAGELFF

J gene: TRBJ1-4
clone size: -
D gene: TRBD1
V gene: TRBV15
CDR3 DNA: TGTGCCACCAGCACAGGGGGACAGGGCCATGAAAAACTGTTTTTT
CDR3 protein: CATSTGGQGHEKLFF

J gene: TRBJ1-1
clone size: -
D gene: -
V gene: TRBV18
CDR3 DNA: TGTGCCAGCTCACGAGGGGGGAACACTGAAGCTTTCTTT
CDR3 protein: CASSRGGNTEAFF

J gene: TRBJ2-3
clone size: -
D gene: TRBD2
V gene: TRBV5-6
CDR3 DNA: TGTGCCAGCAGCTTGGGACTAGCAGACACAGATACGCAGTATTTT
CDR3 protein: CASSLGLADTDTQYF

J gene: TRBJ2-5
clone size: -
D gene: -
V gene: TRBV7-2
CDR3 DNA: TGTGCCAGCAGCCCTGTCGAGGGCAAACAAGAGACCCAGTACTTC
CDR3 protein: CASSPVEGKQETQYF

J gene: TRBJ2-1
clone size: -
D gene: TRBD1
V gene: TRBV30
CDR3 DNA: TGTGCCTGGGACAACAGGGGAGATGAGCAGTTCTTC
CDR3 protein: CAWDNRGDEQFF

J gene: TRBJ2-1
clone size: -
D gene: TRBD2
V gene: TRBV10-3
CDR3 DNA: TGTGCCATCAGTGTACCAGCGGGGTCCCACAATGAGCAGTTCTTC
CDR3 protein: CAISVPAGSHNEQFF

J gene: TRBJ2-7
clone size: -
D gene: TRBD2
V gene: TRBV4-3
CDR3 DNA: TGCGCCAGCAGTTTAAGCGGGGTTGCCTACGAGCAGTACTTC
CDR3 protein: CASSLSGVAYEQYF

J gene: TRBJ1-5
clone size: -
D gene: TRBD1
V gene: TRBV2
CDR3 DNA: TGTGCCAGCGGGCGACAGGGTGGCAATCAGCCCCAGCATTTT
CDR3 protein: CASGRQGGNQPQHF

J gene: TRBJ2-5
clone size: -
D gene: TRBD2
V gene: TRBV7-9
CDR3 DNA: TGTGCCAGCAGCACGGGAGGTTTCCGAAGGCACCAAGAGACCCAGTACTTC
CDR3 protein: CASSTGGFRRHQETQYF

J gene: TRBJ2-7
clone size: -
D gene: -
V gene: TRBV20-1
CDR3 DNA: TGCAGTGCTAGACAGGGGTACGAGCAGTACTTC
CDR3 protein: CSARQGYEQYF

J gene: TRBJ2-2
clone size: -
D gene: -
V gene: TRBV14
CDR3 DNA: TGTGCCAGCAGCTTTGTCAGGGGAAACACCGGGGAGCTGTTTTTT
CDR3 protein: CASSFVRGNTGELFF

J gene: TRBJ1-1
clone size: -
D gene: -
V gene: TRBV5-1
CDR3 DNA: TGCGCCAGCAGCTTGCAACAGAGCACTGAAGCTTTCTTT
CDR3 protein: CASSLQQSTEAFF

J gene: TRBJ2-5
clone size: -
D gene: TRBD1
V gene: TRBV5-1
CDR3 DNA: TGCGCCAGCAGCCCAGGAGGGACAGGGTGGGAGACCCAGTACTTC
CDR3 protein: CASSPGGTGWETQYF

J gene: TRBJ1-5
clone size: once
D gene: -
V gene: TRBV5-1
CDR3 DNA: TGCGCCAGCAGCTTGGGACCGGGAGTTTCGCCCCAGCATTTT
CDR3 protein: CASSLGPGVSPQHF

J gene: TRBJ1-5
clone size: few
D gene: -
V gene: TRBV10-2
CDR3 DNA: TGCGCCAGCAGTGACCAATACAGGGTAGGGGATCAGCCCCAGCATTTT
CDR3 protein: CASSDQYRVGDQPQHF